This T cell receptor beta chain was sequenced during a study of blood T cell repertoires in COVID-19. For the study at large: Sites in the United States, Italy and Spain provided acute and convalescent COVID-19 samples.

Generated by immunoSEQ multiplex PCR, the TCRdb table keeps only in-frame clones and is missing some. The table includes 350,000 to 400,000 clones, more than 75% detected once. V lost 6 bases, J lost 1 base, and 3 bases stayed unmatched. CDR3 length: 14 residues. CDR1 is SEHNR and CDR2 is FQNEAQ in the germline V gene (reference sequence). Sequencing was carried out using PBMCs or T cells enriched from blood (not recorded which). This TCR was sampled from a woman between 18 and 29 years old who had recovered from COVID-19. The V gene is TRBV7-9, the J gene TRBJ1-1; TRBD1 matches at 9 bases. The DNA of the CDR3 is TGTGCCAGCAGTTGGACAGGGGAGAACACTGAAGCTTTCTTT. Translated, it gives CASSWTGENTEAFF.